The 10 T cell receptor beta chains below were found in one sample sequenced in a study of blood T cell repertoires in COVID-19. Libraries were prepared by immunoSEQ multiplex PCR; TCRdb keeps only in-frame clonotypes and omits some of them. The sample consists of approximately 92,000 clones, 70% to 90% of them appearing once. Material for sequencing was peripheral blood. Receptors originate from a woman aged 60-70 years in a cohort sampled during active or convalescent COVID-19.

This chain links TRBV19 with TRBJ1-1; no clear D gene. CDR3 size: 13 residues. CDR1 and CDR2 (germline): LNHDA, SQIVND (reference sequence). V shed 3 bases and J shed 6 bases, with 11 bases lying between them. CDR3 region: CASSILGPAEAFF. The CDR3 DNA sequence: TGTGCCAGTAGTATTCTTGGGCCCGCTGAAGCTTTCTTT.

About this clone: One end of the junction does not line up with germline, which may come from a read error. V gene TRBV7-7 combines with J gene TRBJ1-1; maybe TRBD1 (6 bases). This CDR3 contains 16 residues. The germline gives CDR1 SSHAT, CDR2 FNYEAQ (reference sequence). The CDR3 here is CASSRLMGHQDTEAFF. Here the CDR3 DNA reads TGTGCTAGCAGCCGGTTAATGGGACACCAGGACACTGAAGCTTTCTTT.

V gene TRBV19 combines with J gene TRBJ2-3; no reliable D call. Germline-derived CDR1 and CDR2 are LNHDA and SQIVND (reference sequence). V shed 6 bases and J shed 0 bases, with 10 bases lying between them. The CDR3 extends over 14 amino acids. For the CDR3, the DNA is TGTGCCAGTAGCCCCCTTGTCAGCACAGATACGCAGTATTTT. Translating gives CASSPLVSTDTQYF.

The CDR3 region is CSASSGSYTYEQYF. In DNA, the CDR3 is TGCAGCGCAAGTAGCGGGTCCTATACCTACGAGCAGTACTTC. The rearrangement uses TRBV20-1 and TRBJ2-7; 7 nucleotides agree with TRBD2. The CDR3 contains 14 residues. CDR1 is DFQATT and CDR2 is SNEGSKA in the germline V gene (reference sequence).

The chain has TRBV24-1 and TRBJ1-2, with 7 bases that match TRBD1. J was trimmed by 8 bases and V by 2 bases; bases with no gene match: 4. Per the germline V gene, CDR1 is KGHDR and CDR2 is SFDVKD. The CDR3 is 13 amino acids. For the CDR3, the DNA is TGTGCCACCAGTGATTCGGACAGGACCGGCTACACCTTC. Translating gives CATSDSDRTGYTF.

This chain links TRBV21-1 with TRBJ2-2; the D call TRBD1 from the table was never checked on the DNA. TRBV21-1 is a pseudogene segment. This CDR3 is built from 17 residues. DNA of the CDR3: TGTGCCAGCAGCATGTGGTTCGACAGGGCTGACACCGGGGAGCTGTTTTTT. Its translation is CASSMWFDRADTGELFF.

The rearrangement uses TRBV7-9 and TRBJ2-1; D gene unclear. CDR3 length: 13 amino acids. CDR1 SEHNR and CDR2 FQNEAQ come from the germline V gene (reference sequence). Trimming shortened V by 3 bases and J by 9 bases, and 12 bases separated the two germline ends. In DNA form, the CDR3 reads TGTGCCAGCAGCTTCTCCAGCGTGGGTGAGCAGTTCTTC. Translation: CASSFSSVGEQFF.

This chain uses TRBV12-3 or TRBV12-4 with TRBJ1-2, with a tentative D call TRBD1 (6 bases). Trimming stripped 5 bases from V and 7 bases from J, with 11 bases between. The CDR3 extends over 12 amino acids. Here the CDR3 DNA reads TGTGCCAGCAGTCAGGGGAACGGTGGCTACACCTTC. This codes for CASSQGNGGYTF.

V usage is TRBV6-5 and J usage is TRBJ2-1; 7 bases fit TRBD1. The CDR3 spans 13 residues. Unmatched junction bases numbered 2, after V lost 6 bases and J lost 3 bases. The germline V gene encodes CDR1 MNHEY and CDR2 SVGAGI. CDR3 DNA sequence: TGTGCCAGCAGGTGGGACAGCTACAATGAGCAGTTCTTC. It specifies CASRWDSYNEQFF.

This chain joins TRBV27 and TRBJ1-2; 9 nucleotides line up with TRBD1. The CDR3 contains 16 residues. Trimming cost V 3 bases and J 1 base; bases outside gene matches: 6. CDR1 is MNHEY and CDR2 is SMNVEV in the germline V gene (reference sequence). CDR3 sequence: CASSFRRTGVNYGYTF. DNA for the CDR3: TGTGCCAGCAGTTTCCGCAGGACAGGGGTTAACTATGGCTACACCTTC.